A single sample gave rise to the 5 T cell receptor beta chains below, sequenced in a study of CD8+CD57+ T cells in acquired aplastic anemia. Investigators profiled TCR beta VDJ and CDR3 from genomic DNA template. Using its own MiXCR run on the reads, TCRdb lists one record per CDR3 protein. The sample holds 450,000 to 550,000 distinct CDR3 sequences, approximately 33% seen once. Patients chosen for sequencing had shown CD8+CD57+ cell expansion by flow cytometry. The sample comprised sorted CD4+, CD8+, or CD8+CD57+ T cells (not recorded which) from PBMCs. These receptors all stem from a human donor with aplastic anemia.

The gene calls are TRBV10-3 and TRBJ2-5, with no clear D. This CDR3 spans 15 amino acids. The V gene lost 10 bases and the J gene lost 0 bases, with 18 bases spanning the gap. CDR1 and CDR2 (germline): ENHRY, SYGVKD. CDR3 amino acids: CASSLEVGYQETQYF. CDR3 nucleotide sequence: TGTGCCAGCAGCCTGGAAGTAGGGTACCAAGAGACCCAGTACTTC.

The chain is built from TRBV20-1 and TRBJ1-1, with a weak D call TRBD1 (5 bases). CDR1 DFQATT and CDR2 SNEGSKA come from the germline V gene (reference sequence). CDR3 length equals 13 residues. V was clipped by 3 bases and J by 4 bases, with 12 bases between them. The DNA of the CDR3 is TGCAGTGCTAGGAGGGAGAGGGGCACTGAAGCTTTCTTT. Translating it yields CSARRERGTEAFF.

This chain joins TRBV20-1 and TRBJ1-1, with D perhaps TRBD1 (6 bases). Germline V lookup: CDR1 DFQATT, CDR2 SNEGSKA (reference sequence). Trimming removed 0 bases from V and 2 bases from J, with 10 bases in between. This CDR3 is built from 14 residues. CDR3 residues: CSAREGAQNTEAFF. CDR3 sequence (DNA): TGCAGTGCTAGAGAGGGGGCTCAAAACACTGAAGCTTTCTTT.

This clonotype was picked up many times. This chain uses TRBV10-3 with TRBJ2-7; either TRBD1 or TRBD2 may supply D (5 bases each). Germline CDR1 and CDR2: ENHRY and SYGVKD. This CDR3 comprises 14 residues. The ends were cut back, 10 bases at V and 6 bases at J, with 22 bases in the middle. The CDR3 here is CATIRDGKSFEQYF. CDR3 DNA sequence: TGTGCCACTATACGGGACGGGAAGTCTTTCGAGCAGTACTTC.

The V and J genes are TRBV25-1 and TRBJ1-2; weak D call: TRBD1 (6 bases). Germline V lookup: CDR1 MGHDK, CDR2 SYGVNS. The CDR3 length is 16 residues. Trimming removed 5 bases at V and 3 bases at J, with 19 bases between. As DNA, the CDR3 is TGTGCCAGCAGTTTCCACAGCGAGGGACAAGACTATGGCTACACCTTC. It translates to CASSFHSEGQDYGYTF.